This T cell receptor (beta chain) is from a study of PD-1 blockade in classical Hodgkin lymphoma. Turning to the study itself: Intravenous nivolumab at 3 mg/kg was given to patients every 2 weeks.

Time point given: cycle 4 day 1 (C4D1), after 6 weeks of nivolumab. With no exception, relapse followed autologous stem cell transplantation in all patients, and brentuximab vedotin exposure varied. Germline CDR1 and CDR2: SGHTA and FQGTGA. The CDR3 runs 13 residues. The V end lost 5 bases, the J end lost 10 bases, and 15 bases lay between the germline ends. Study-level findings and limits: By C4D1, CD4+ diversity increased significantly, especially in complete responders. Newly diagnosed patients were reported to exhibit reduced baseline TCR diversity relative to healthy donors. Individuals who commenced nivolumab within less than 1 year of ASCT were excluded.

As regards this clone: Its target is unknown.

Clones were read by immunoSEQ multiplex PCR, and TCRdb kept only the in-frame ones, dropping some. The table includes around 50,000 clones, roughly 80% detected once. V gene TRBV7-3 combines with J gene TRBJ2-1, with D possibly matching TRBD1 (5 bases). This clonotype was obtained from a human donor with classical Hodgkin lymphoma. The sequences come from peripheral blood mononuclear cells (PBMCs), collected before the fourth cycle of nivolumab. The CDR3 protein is CASSRIYDSEQFF. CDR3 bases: TGTGCCAGCAGCCGAATTTACGACAGCGAGCAGTTCTTC.